This T cell receptor (beta chain) originates from a study of T cells after yellow fever vaccination. Study in general: Researchers used SMART-Seq v4 Ultra Low Input to prepare fractions that had low cell numbers.

General study results and limits: Although the secondary response was weaker, it peaked faster, at day 5 versus 15. Among primary-vaccination clones, most reappeared after the booster, at 95% to 96% for CD4 and about 90% for CD8.

This clonotype was observed a handful of times. The antigen is unknown. There are 16 residues in the CDR3. The junction had 7 bases not matched to a gene; V was cut back by 2 bases and J by 5 bases. CDR1 and CDR2 from the germline V gene are PRHDT and FYEKMQ (reference sequence). It was through 5'RACE template switching that TCR cDNA was made, with a universal primer site and UMIs added. One entry per CDR3 protein, called by TCRdb with MiXCR from the 5' RACE reads. Of 300,000 to 450,000 distinct CDR3 sequences in the sample, roughly 8% are singletons; the top ten hold approximately 15%. The chain recombines TRBV13 with TRBJ2-7; TRBD2 matches at 12 bases. The starting material was PBMCs, obtained around 45 days after the first yellow fever vaccination. This TCR was sampled from a man between 18 and 35 years old who received the YFV17D yellow fever vaccine. The CDR3 DNA reads TGTGCCAGCAGCTTATCTCCGACTAGCGGGGGCGACGAGCAGTACTTC. Its translation is CASSLSPTSGGDEQYF.